What follows is one TCR beta chain and its context. Compared with germline, one end of the junction differs, possibly owing to a read error. The CDR3 contains 15 residues. CDR1 and CDR2 (germline): LGHNA, YNFKEQ. Here immunoSEQ multiplex PCR was the method, and the copy in TCRdb shows in-frame clones only, minus some. This sample has roughly 250,000 clones, with 70% to 90% found just once. The entry originates in a study of blood T cell repertoires in COVID-19. Study-level background: The analysed material was cDNA or gDNA that came from T cells, B-cell-depleted T cells, or PBMCs.

The study recruited people aged roughly 18 to 95 years across under 25 US areas. Sequencing used PBMCs or T cells enriched from blood (not recorded which). The chain joins TRBV4-2 to TRBJ2-1; TRBD2 aligns across 8 bases. This TCR derives from a woman between 35 and 50 years old with acute COVID-19. The chain's CDR3 is CASSQEFSGTSLMLF. The CDR3 coding sequence is TGTGCCAGCAGCCAAGAATTTTCGGGGACTAGTCTCATGCTCTTC.